The T cell receptor beta chain under discussion was sequenced for a study of blood T cell repertoires in COVID-19 (dated by TCRdb to the early 2020s). Broadly, across the study: Recovered participants in ImmuneRACE Cohort 3 were defined as having two consecutive negative NP/OP PCR tests, clearance from a healthcare professional, or resolution of symptoms. A freely available public database, intended as a resource for researchers studying the immune response to SARS-CoV-2, is where the repertoires were released. Nearly every sample came with metadata listing a de-identified subject ID, COVID-19 status, age in years and sex. The samples were drawn from the first 160 participants of the ongoing ImmuneRACE study and from 950 to 1,500 subjects provided by 6 global collaborators. Subjects who had been exposed to COVID-19, were actively infected with it, or had recovered from it provided the deeply sampled blood TCRbeta repertoires that made up the dataset. The prospective study material was composed of cDNA or gDNA derived from T cells, B-cell-depleted T cells, or PBMCs. Collaborator samples came from the United States, Italy and Spain and covered acute and convalescent phases of COVID-19. Where HLA class I and class II types were available, the types were taken from metadata supplied by the sample provider, not from assay-based typing.

Findings and caveats that apply to the study as a whole: How much clinical and demographic metadata was included differed by source and by participant, and the metadata was provided uncurated.

TCRbeta CDR3 regions were amplified from genomic DNA using the immunoSEQ Assay, a bias-controlled multiplex PCR. In the paper's pipeline: The number of nucleated cells in each sample was estimated from the amplification of reference gene primers within the assay. To quantify the absolute abundance of each unique TCRbeta CDR3 rearrangement, sequence reads were collapsed and filtered. For each sample, productive Simpson clonality was calculated as the square root of Simpson's diversity index over productive rearrangements. In TCRdb, the immuneACCESS table is reduced to in-frame sequences with V and J assigned. These tables do not hold every clone; where another copy was compared, an unresolved V gene accounts for under half, and the others remain unexplained. That table supplies the V and J calls and clone size; D and trimming were determined from the DNA. Counted in this sample were 300,000 to 450,000 clones; 87% of them appeared once. The ten largest clones represent approximately 1.9% of the sample.

Enrolling through a virtual design, the prospective study's participants ranged in age from roughly 18 to 100 years and lived across about two dozen United States geographic areas. In the prospective study, participants were assigned to cohorts based on the clinical history participants reported in a screening survey and a study questionnaire. In the prospective study, mobile phlebotomists collected whole blood, serum and a nasopharyngeal or oropharyngeal swab from each participant. Participants in the prospective study had the option to provide additional blood draws and questionnaires over a roughly 2-month period. Prospective study blood samples were shipped either frozen or at room temperature before DNA extraction. Concerning this clone itself: Its target antigen remains unknown. One base away there is no much larger clone; base qualities are not given.

Input material: PBMCs or T cells enriched from blood (not recorded which). The receptor was isolated from a man between 40 and 49 years old in a cohort exposed to, infected with or recovered from COVID-19 (not recorded which).

The CDR3: CASSEGPRSQPQHF. In nucleotides, the sequence is TGTGCCAGCAGTGAAGGGCCCCGAAGTCAGCCCCAGCATTTT. The chain uses TRBV2 and TRBJ1-5; there is no confident call for the D gene. Taken from cysteine to phenylalanine, the CDR3 has 14 residues. Of the read, only the CDR3 DNA is kept; its 42 bases are in frame from base 1. CDR1 and CDR2 are drawn from the germline V gene: SNHLY, FYNNEI. V is clipped by 1 base and J by 6 bases, and the sequence between their germline boundaries is 10 bases long.